Shown below are 3 T cell receptor beta chains from a single sample sequenced in a study of T cell changes during pregnancy in multiple sclerosis. Only in-frame clones appear in the TCRdb table, and some are missing; sequencing was by immunoSEQ multiplex PCR. This sample has roughly 45,000 clones, with 90% found just once. This specimen consisted of peripheral blood, obtained in the second trimester of pregnancy. These receptors were taken from a female donor in good health, enrolled as a control in a pregnancy study.

The CDR3: CASSLWADSNQPQHF. The DNA of the CDR3 is TGTGCCAGCAGCTTGTGGGCAGATAGCAATCAGCCCCAGCATTTT. The chain joins TRBV5-6 to TRBJ1-5; D gene uncertain. The CDR3 covers 15 residues. The V gene lost 1 base and the J gene lost 0 bases, with 8 bases spanning the gap. In germline, CDR1 is SGHDT, CDR2 YYEEEE.

V gene TRBV15 combines with J gene TRBJ1-3; TRBD1 matches at 9 bases. From germline, CDR1 is LNHNV and CDR2 YYDKDF (reference sequence). J was trimmed by 1 base and V by 0 bases; bases with no gene match: 13. The CDR3 consists of 20 residues. CDR3 protein: CATSRDLAPGQGTSGNTIYF. CDR3 nucleotides: TGTGCCACCAGCAGAGATCTCGCCCCCGGACAGGGGACGTCTGGAAACACCATATATTTT.

The chain links TRBV19 to TRBJ1-6; TRBD1 matches 9 bases. This CDR3 contains 15 residues. Germline CDR1 is LNHDA and CDR2 is SQIVND (reference sequence). Germline trimming cut 5 bases from V and 10 bases from J; bases unmatched to any gene: 9. CDR3 coding DNA: TGTGCCAGTAGTGGACCGGGACAGGGAAGCTCACCCCTCCACTTT. Its translation is CASSGPGQGSSPLHF.